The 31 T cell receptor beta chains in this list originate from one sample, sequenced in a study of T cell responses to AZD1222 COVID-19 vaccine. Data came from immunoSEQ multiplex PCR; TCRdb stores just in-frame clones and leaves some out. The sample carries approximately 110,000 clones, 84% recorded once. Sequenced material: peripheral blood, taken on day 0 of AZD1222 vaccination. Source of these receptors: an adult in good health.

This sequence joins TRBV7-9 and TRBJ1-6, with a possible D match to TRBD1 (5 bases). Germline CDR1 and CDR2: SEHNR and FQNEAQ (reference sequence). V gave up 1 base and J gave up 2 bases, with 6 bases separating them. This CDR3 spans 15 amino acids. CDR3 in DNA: TGTGCCAGCAGCTTAGGAGGGGCCTATAATTCACCCCTCCACTTT. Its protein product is CASSLGGAYNSPLHF. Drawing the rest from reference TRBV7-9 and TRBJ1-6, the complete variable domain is DTGVSQNPRHKITKRGQNVTFRCDPISEHNRLYWYRQTLGQGPEFLTYFQNEAQLEKSRLLSDRFSAERPKGSFSTLEIQRTEQGDSAMYLCASSLGGAYNSPLHFGNGTRLTVT.

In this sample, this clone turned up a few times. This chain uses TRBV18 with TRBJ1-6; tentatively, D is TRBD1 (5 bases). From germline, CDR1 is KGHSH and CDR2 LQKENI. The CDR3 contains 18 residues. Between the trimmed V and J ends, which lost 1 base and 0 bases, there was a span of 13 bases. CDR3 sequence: CASSPQGTGTSYNSPLHF. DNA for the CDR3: TGTGCCAGCTCACCACAAGGGACTGGAACCTCCTATAATTCACCCCTCCACTTT.

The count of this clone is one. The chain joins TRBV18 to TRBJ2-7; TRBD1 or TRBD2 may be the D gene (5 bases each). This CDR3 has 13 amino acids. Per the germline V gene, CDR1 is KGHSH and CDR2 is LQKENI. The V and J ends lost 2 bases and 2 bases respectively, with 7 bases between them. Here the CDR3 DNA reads TGTGCCAGCTCACCAGGGGACGCCTACGAGCAGTACTTC. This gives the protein CASSPGDAYEQYF.

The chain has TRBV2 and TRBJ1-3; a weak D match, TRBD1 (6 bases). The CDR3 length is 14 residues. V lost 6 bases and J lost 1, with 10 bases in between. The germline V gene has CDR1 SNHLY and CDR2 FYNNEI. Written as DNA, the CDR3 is TGTGCCAGCAGCTGGGGGGCGTCTGGAAACACCATATATTTT. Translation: CASSWGASGNTIYF.

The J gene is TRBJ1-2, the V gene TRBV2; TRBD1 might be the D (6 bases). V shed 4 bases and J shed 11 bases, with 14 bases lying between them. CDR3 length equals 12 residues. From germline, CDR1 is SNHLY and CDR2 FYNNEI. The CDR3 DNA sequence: TGTGCCAGCAGTGGAAATATGCAGGGGTACACCTTC. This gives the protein CASSGNMQGYTF.

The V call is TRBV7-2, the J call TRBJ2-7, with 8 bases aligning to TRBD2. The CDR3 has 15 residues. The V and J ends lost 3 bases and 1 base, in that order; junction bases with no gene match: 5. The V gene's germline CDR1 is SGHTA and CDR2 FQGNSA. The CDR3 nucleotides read TGTGCCAGCAGCTTCACTAGCGGATATTCCTACGAGCAGTACTTC. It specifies CASSFTSGYSYEQYF.

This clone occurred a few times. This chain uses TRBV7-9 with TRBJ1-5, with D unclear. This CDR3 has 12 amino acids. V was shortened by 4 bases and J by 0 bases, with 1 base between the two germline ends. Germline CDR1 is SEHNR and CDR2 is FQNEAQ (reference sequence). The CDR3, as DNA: TGTGCCAGCAGCTATAGCAATCAGCCCCAGCATTTT. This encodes CASSYSNQPQHF.

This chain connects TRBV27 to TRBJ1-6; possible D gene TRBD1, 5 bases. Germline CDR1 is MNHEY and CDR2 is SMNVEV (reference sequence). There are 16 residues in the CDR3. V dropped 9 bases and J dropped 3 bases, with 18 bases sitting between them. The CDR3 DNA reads TGTGCCAGTACCCTGTGGGGGGGGATCTATAATTCACCCCTCCACTTT. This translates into CASTLWGGIYNSPLHF.

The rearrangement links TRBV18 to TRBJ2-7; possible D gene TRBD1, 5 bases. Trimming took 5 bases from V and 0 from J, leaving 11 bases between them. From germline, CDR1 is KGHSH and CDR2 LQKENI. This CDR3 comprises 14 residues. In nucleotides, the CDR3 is TGTGCCAGCTCAGAGACAGAGCACTCCTACGAGCAGTACTTC. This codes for CASSETEHSYEQYF.

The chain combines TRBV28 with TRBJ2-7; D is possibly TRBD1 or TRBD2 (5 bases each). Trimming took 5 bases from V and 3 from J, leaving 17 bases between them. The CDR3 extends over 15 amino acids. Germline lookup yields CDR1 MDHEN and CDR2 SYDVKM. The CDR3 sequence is CASSPGTPNLYEQYF. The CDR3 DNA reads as TGTGCCAGCAGTCCGGGGACGCCCAATCTCTACGAGCAGTACTTC.

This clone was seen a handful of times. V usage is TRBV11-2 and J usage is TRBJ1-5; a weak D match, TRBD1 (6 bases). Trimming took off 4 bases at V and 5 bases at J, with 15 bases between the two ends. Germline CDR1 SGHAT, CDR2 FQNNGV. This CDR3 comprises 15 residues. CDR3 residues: CASSSGAGTHQPQHF. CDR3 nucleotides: TGTGCCAGCAGCTCAGGGGCAGGGACCCATCAGCCCCAGCATTTT.

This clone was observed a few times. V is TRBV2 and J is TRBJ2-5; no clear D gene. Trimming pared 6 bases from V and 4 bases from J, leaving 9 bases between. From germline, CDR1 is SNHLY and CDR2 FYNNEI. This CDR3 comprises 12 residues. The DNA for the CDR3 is TGTGCCAGCAGCGCTGGCGGAGAGACCCAGTACTTC. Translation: CASSAGGETQYF. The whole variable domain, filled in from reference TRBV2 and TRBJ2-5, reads EPEVTQTPSHQVTQMGQEVILRCVPISNHLYFYWYRQILGQKVEFLVSFYNNEISEKSEIFDDQFSVERPDGSNFTLKIRSTKLEDSAMYFCASSAGGETQYFGPGTRLLVL.

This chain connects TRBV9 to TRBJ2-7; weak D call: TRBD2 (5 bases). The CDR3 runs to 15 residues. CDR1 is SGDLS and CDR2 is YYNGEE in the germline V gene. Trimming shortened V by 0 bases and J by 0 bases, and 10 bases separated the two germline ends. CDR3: CASSVAWESSYEQYF. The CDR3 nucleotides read TGTGCCAGCAGCGTAGCGTGGGAGAGCTCCTACGAGCAGTACTTC.

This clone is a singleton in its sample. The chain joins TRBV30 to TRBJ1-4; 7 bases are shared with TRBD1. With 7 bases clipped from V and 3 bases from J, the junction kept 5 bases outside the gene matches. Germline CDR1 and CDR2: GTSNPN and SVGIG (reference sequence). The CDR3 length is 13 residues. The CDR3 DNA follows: TGTGCCTATCAGACAGGGTCTAATGAAAAACTGTTTTTT. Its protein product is CAYQTGSNEKLFF.

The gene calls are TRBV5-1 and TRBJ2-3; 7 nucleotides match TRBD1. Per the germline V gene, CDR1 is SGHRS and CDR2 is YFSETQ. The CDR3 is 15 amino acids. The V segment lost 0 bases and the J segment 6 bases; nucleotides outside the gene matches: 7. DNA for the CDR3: TGCGCCAGCAGCTTGGGGCAGGGGGTCGGGGATACGCAGTATTTT. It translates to CASSLGQGVGDTQYF.

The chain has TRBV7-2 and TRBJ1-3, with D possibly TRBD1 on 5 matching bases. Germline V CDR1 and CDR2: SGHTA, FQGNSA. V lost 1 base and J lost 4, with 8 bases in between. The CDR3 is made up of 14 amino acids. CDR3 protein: CASSLDRSGNTIYF. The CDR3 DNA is TGTGCCAGCAGCTTAGACAGGTCCGGAAACACCATATATTTT.

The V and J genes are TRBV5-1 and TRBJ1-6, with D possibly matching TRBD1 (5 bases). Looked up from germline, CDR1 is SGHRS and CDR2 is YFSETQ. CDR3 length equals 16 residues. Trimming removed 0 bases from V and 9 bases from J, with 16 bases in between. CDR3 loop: CASSLEAGRLSSPLHF. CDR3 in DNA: TGCGCCAGCAGCTTGGAGGCAGGGCGTTTAAGTTCACCCCTCCACTTT. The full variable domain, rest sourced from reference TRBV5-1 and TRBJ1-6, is KAGVTQTPRYLIKTRGQQVTLSCSPISGHRSVSWYQQTPGQGLQFLFEYFSETQRNKGNFPGRFSGRQFSNSRSEMNVSTLELGDSALYLCASSLEAGRLSSPLHFGNGTRLTVT.

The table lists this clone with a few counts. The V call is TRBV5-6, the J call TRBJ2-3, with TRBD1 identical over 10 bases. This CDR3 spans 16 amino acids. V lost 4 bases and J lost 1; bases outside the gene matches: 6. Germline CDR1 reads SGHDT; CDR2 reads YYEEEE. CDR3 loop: CASSPTGGARTDTQYF. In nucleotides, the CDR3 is TGTGCCAGCAGCCCGACAGGGGGCGCGCGCACAGATACGCAGTATTTT.

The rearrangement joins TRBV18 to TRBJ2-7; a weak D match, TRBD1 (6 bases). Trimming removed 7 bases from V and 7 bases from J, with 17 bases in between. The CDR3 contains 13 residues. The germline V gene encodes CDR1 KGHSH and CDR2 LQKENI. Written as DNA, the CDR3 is TGTGCCAGCTTCGGGTCAGGGGTTTTTGAGCAGTACTTC. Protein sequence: CASFGSGVFEQYF.

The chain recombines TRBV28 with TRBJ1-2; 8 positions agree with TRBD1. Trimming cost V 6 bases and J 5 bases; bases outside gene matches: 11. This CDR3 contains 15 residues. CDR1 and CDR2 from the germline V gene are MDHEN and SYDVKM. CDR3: CASSPPDRDFYGYTF. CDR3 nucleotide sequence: TGTGCCAGCAGCCCGCCGGACAGGGATTTTTATGGCTACACCTTC.

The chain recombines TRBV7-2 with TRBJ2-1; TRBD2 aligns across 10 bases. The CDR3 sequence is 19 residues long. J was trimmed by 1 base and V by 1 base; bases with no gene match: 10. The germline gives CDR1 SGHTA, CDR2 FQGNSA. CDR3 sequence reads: CASSLELLAGATSYNEQFF. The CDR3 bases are TGTGCCAGCAGCTTAGAATTGCTAGCGGGAGCTACGTCCTACAATGAGCAGTTCTTC.

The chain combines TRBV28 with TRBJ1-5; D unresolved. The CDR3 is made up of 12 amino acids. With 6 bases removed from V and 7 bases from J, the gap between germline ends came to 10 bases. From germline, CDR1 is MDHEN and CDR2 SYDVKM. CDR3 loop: CASRLVGQPQHF. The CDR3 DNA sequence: TGTGCCAGCAGACTGGTGGGACAGCCCCAGCATTTT.

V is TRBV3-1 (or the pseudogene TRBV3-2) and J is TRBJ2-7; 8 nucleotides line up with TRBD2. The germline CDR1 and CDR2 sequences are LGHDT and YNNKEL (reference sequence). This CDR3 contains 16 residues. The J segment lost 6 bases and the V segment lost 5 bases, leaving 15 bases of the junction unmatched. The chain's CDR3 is CASSARILASGGEQYF. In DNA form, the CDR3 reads TGTGCCAGCAGCGCCCGTATACTAGCGAGCGGGGGCGAGCAGTACTTC.

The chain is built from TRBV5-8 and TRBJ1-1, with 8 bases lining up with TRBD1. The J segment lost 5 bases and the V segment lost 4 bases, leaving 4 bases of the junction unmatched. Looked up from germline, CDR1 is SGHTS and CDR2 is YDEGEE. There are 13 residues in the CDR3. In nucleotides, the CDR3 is TGTGCCAGCAGCCGACAGGGGAGGACTGAAGCTTTCTTT. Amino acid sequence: CASSRQGRTEAFF.

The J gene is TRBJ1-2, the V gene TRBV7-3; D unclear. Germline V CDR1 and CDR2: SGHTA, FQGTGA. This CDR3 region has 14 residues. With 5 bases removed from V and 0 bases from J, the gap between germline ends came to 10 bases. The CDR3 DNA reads TGTGCCAGCAGCGAAGGGATGTCTAACTATGGCTACACCTTC. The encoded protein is CASSEGMSNYGYTF.

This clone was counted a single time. CDR3 residues: CASSLAGQVSTDTQYF. The CDR3 DNA is TGCGCCAGCAGCTTGGCCGGACAGGTTAGCACAGATACGCAGTATTTT. J is TRBJ2-3 and V is TRBV5-1, with 7 bases aligning to TRBD1. Germline V gene sequence: CDR1 SGHRS, CDR2 YFSETQ. The CDR3 runs to 16 residues. Trimming cost V 0 bases and J 0 bases; bases outside gene matches: 4.

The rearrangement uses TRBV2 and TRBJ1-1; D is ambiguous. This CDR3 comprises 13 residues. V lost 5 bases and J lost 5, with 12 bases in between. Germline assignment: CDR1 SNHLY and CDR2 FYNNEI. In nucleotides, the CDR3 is TGTGCCAGCAGTTCTACCGGGGTAACTGAAGCTTTCTTT. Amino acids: CASSSTGVTEAFF.

The CDR3 sequence is CASIPSGANVLTF. In DNA, the CDR3 is TGTGCCAGCATTCCTTCTGGGGCCAACGTCCTGACTTTC. The chain links TRBV6-5 to TRBJ2-6; D remains unclear. Germline V gene sequence: CDR1 MNHEY, CDR2 SVGAGI. Trimming removed 7 bases at V and 1 base at J, with 5 bases between. The CDR3 is 13 residues long.

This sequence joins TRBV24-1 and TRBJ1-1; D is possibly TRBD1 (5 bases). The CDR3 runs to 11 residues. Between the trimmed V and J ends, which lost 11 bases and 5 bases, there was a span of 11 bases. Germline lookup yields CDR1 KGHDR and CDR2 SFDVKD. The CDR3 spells CAITGETEAFF. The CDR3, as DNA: TGTGCCATCACGGGGGAAACTGAAGCTTTCTTT.

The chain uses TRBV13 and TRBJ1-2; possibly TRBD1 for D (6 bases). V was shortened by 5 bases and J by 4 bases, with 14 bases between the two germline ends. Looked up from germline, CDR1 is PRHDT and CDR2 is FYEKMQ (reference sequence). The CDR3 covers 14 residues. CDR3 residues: CASSLGPDSYGYTF. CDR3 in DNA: TGTGCCAGCAGCCTCGGCCCGGACAGCTATGGCTACACCTTC.

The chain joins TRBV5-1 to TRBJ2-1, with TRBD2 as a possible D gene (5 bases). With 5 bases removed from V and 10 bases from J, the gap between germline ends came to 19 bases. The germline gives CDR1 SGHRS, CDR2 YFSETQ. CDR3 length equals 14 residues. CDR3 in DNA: TGCGCCAGCAGAATAGCCTCCCCGAGGGAAGAGCAGTTCTTC. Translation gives CASRIASPREEQFF. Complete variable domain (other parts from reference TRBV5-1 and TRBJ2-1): KAGVTQTPRYLIKTRGQQVTLSCSPISGHRSVSWYQQTPGQGLQFLFEYFSETQRNKGNFPGRFSGRQFSNSRSEMNVSTLELGDSALYLCASRIASPREEQFFGPGTRLTVL.